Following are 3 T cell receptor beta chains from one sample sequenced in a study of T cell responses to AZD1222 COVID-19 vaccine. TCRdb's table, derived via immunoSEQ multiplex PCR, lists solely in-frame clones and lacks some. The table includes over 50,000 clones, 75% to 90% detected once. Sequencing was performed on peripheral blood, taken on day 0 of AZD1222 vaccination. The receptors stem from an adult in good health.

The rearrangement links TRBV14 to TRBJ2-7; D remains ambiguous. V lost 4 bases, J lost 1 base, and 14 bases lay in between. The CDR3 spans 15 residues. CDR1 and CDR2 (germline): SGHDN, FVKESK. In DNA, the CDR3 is TGTGCCAGCAGCCCCTTCCTAGGTTTTTCCTACGAGCAGTACTTC. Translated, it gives CASSPFLGFSYEQYF.

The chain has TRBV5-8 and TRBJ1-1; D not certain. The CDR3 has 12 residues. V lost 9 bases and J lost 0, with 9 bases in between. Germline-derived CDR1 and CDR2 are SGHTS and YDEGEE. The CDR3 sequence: CATSGLNTEAFF. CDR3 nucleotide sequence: TGTGCCACGTCGGGGTTGAACACTGAAGCTTTCTTT.

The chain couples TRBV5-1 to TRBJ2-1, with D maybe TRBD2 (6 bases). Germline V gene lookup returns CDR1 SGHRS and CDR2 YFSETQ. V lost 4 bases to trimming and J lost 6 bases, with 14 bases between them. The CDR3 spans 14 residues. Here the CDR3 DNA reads TGCGCCAGCAGCGATCCTAGCGTAGGCAATGAGCAGTTCTTC. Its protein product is CASSDPSVGNEQFF.